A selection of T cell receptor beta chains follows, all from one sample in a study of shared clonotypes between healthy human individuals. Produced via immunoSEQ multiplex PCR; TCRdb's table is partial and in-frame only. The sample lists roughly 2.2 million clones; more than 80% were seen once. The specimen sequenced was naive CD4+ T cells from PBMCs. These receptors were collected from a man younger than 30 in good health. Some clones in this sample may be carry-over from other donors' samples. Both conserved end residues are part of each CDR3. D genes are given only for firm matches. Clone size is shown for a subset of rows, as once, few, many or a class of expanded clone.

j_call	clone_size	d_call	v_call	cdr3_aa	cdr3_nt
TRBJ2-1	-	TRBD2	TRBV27	CASSLLAGGHEQFF	TGTGCCAGCAGCCTACTAGCGGGGGGCCATGAGCAGTTCTTC
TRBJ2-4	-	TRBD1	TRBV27	CASSSGGFLYPKNIQYF	TGTGCCAGCAGTTCAGGGGGTTTCTTATACCCCAAAAACATTCAGTACTTC
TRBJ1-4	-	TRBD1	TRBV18	CASSPRTGTNEKLFF	TGTGCCAGCTCACCACGGACAGGGACGAATGAAAAACTGTTTTTT
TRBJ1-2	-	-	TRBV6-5	CASTSRENYGYTF	TGTGCCAGCACTAGTAGGGAGAACTATGGCTACACCTTC
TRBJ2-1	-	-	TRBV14	CASSRTSPYNEQFF	TGTGCCAGCAGTCGTACTAGTCCTTACAATGAGCAGTTCTTC
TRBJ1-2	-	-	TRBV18	CASSPRDNYGYTF	TGTGCCAGCTCACCAAGGGACAACTATGGCTACACCTTC
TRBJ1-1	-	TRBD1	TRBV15	CATSSGTGTFTEAFF	TGTGCCACCAGCAGCGGGACAGGGACGTTCACTGAAGCTTTCTTT
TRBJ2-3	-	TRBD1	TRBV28	CASSARTGGADTQYF	TGTGCCAGCAGTGCCCGGACAGGGGGGGCAGATACGCAGTATTTT
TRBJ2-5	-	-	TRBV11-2	CASSPRGLVAETQYF	TGTGCCAGCAGCCCCCGCGGGCTAGTCGCAGAGACCCAGTACTTC
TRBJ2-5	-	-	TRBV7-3	CASSLTAGRETQYF	TGTGCCAGCAGCTTAACGGCAGGGAGGGAGACCCAGTACTTC
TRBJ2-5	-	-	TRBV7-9	CASSLEGAGAETQYF	TGTGCCAGCAGCTTAGAGGGGGCGGGGGCAGAGACCCAGTACTTC
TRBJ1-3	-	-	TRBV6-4	CASSDSMRHHGNTIYF	TGTGCCAGCAGTGACTCGATGCGCCACCACGGAAACACCATATATTTT
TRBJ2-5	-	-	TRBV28	CASNAVQETQYF	TGTGCCAGCAACGCAGTCCAAGAGACCCAGTACTTC
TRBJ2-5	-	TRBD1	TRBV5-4	CASSLPGQGMTQYF	TGTGCCAGCAGCTTACCCGGACAGGGGATGACCCAGTACTTC
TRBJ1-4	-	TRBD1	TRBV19	CASSNGDRGNEKLFF	TGTGCCAGTAGTAATGGGGACAGGGGTAATGAAAAACTGTTTTTT
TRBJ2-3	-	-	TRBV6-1	CASSEPDTQYF	TGTGCCAGCAGTGAACCTGATACGCAGTATTTT
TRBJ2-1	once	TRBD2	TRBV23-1	CASIPWTSGSLGFF	TGCGCCAGCATTCCTTGGACTAGCGGGAGCCTGGGGTTCTTC
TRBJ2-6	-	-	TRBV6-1	CASSVTGWGANVLTF	TGTGCCAGCAGTGTAACGGGTTGGGGGGCCAACGTCCTGACTTTC
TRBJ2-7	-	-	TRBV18	CASSLGGQGFEQYF	TGTGCCAGCTCACTTGGAGGCCAGGGATTCGAGCAGTACTTC
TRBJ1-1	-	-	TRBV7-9	CASSFIITEAFF	TGTGCCAGCAGCTTCATTATTACTGAAGCTTTCTTT
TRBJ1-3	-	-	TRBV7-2	CASSLHPGPNSGNTIYF	TGTGCCAGCAGCTTACATCCGGGCCCTAACTCTGGAAACACCATATATTTT
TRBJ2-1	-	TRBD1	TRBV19	CASSAPGQGYNEQFF	TGTGCCAGTAGTGCCCCGGGACAGGGGTACAATGAGCAGTTCTTC
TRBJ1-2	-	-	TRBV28	CASSLLKSVGNNLYYGYTF	TGTGCCAGCAGTTTATTGAAGTCGGTAGGGAACAACCTCTACTATGGCTACACCTTC
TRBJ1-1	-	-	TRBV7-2	CASSLPPDWDAEAFF	TGTGCCAGCAGCTTACCTCCGGACTGGGATGCTGAAGCTTTCTTT
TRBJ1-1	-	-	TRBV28	CASSVGGEGTEAFF	TGTGCCAGCAGCGTAGGGGGGGAAGGTACTGAAGCTTTCTTT
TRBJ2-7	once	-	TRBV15	CATSRDRGGWEQYF	TGTGCCACCAGCAGAGATCGGGGTGGGTGGGAGCAGTACTTC
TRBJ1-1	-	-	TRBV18	CASSLGQFQNTEAFF	TGTGCCAGCTCACTTGGACAGTTTCAGAACACTGAAGCTTTCTTT
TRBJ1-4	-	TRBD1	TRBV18	CASAGGIATNEKLFF	TGTGCCAGCGCAGGGGGGATCGCAACTAATGAAAAACTGTTTTTT
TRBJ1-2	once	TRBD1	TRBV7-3	CASSPTGTGESYGYTF	TGTGCCAGCAGCCCAACCGGGACAGGGGAAAGTTATGGCTACACCTTC
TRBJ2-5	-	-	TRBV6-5	CASNSDRLGTQYF	TGTGCCAGCAACTCGGACAGATTGGGGACCCAGTACTTC
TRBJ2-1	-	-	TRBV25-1	CASSERGGSEQFF	TGTGCCAGCAGTGAAAGGGGGGGCAGTGAGCAGTTCTTC
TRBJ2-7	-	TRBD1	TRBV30	CAWSPDRGYEQYF	TGTGCCTGGAGCCCGGACAGGGGCTACGAGCAGTACTTC
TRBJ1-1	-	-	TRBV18	CASSPSPDVPEAFF	TGTGCCAGCTCACCTTCACCGGATGTGCCTGAAGCTTTCTTT
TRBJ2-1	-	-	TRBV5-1	CASSLSTPPLYNEQFF	TGCGCCAGCAGCTTGTCCACGCCGCCCTTATACAATGAGCAGTTCTTC
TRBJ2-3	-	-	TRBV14	CASSQDPRASRGDTQYF	TGTGCCAGCAGCCAAGACCCAAGGGCCTCCCGCGGAGATACGCAGTATTTT
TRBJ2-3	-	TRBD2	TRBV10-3	CATRTSASTDTQYF	TGTGCCACCAGGACTAGCGCAAGCACAGATACGCAGTATTTT
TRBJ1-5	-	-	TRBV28	CASSSGAYRQPQHF	TGTGCCAGCTCCTCGGGGGCTTATCGGCAGCCCCAGCATTTT
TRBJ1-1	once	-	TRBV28	CASSLRGGLRQLF	TGTGCCAGCAGTCTCCGGGGCGGGCTTCGCCAACTCTTT
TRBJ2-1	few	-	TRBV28	CASSFNNEQFF	TGTGCCAGCAGTTTTAACAATGAGCAGTTCTTC
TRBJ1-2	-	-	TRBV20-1	CSVRGGGYTF	TGCAGTGTCCGGGGGGGTGGCTACACCTTC